These T cell receptor beta chains were read from a single sample in a study of cytomegalovirus exposure and HLA in healthy donors. Libraries were prepared by immunoSEQ multiplex PCR; TCRdb keeps only in-frame clonotypes and omits some of them. The table shows 150,000 to 200,000 clones, with about 82% occurring only once. The sequenced sample consisted of PBMCs. The receptors were gathered from a woman aged 25 to 39 in good health and CMV-seronegative. Each CDR3 is given without its conserved first and last residue. The D gene is left open where the match is weak.

v_gene | d_gene | CDR3aa
TRBV7-8 | - | ASSMGGWSYNEQF
TRBV6-1 | TRBD1 | ATRDRGPEQY
TRBV13 | - | ASSQGSF
TRBV5-6 | TRBD2 | ASSPTSGAGNEQF
TRBV14 | TRBD1 | ASSQTGGFRALH
TRBV9 | - | ASSLGGGTDTQY
TRBV4-2 | - | ASSQLTLGYT
TRBV25-1 | TRBD1 | ASSPTQGANEKLF
TRBV6-5 | TRBD1 | ASSYSAGGSEQF
TRBV7-2 | TRBD2 | ASSLGLAGRVADTQY
TRBV5-1 | - | ASSLKGAYEQY
TRBV7-9 | TRBD1 | ASSVDRGGQPQH
TRBV10-1 | - | ASSPGWGGEAF
TRBV2 | - | ASRTQGMGNQPQH
TRBV5-1 | - | ASSLIRADNSPLH
TRBV7-8 | - | ASSLEAVETPQH
TRBV10-1 | - | ASSEFRNYGYT
TRBV29-1 | - | SVFLYGYT
TRBV29-1 | - | SGANPPRSYEQY
TRBV6-5 | - | ASSWTANTEAF
TRBV15 | TRBD1 | ATSRDRYEQY
TRBV10-3 | - | AISEPQITDTQY
TRBV5-6 | TRBD1 | ASSRPGTGGYEQY
TRBV30 | TRBD2 | AWSPGLAGGPDTQY
TRBV2 | TRBD2 | ASSARTSGVLYEQY
TRBV30 | - | AWSKQWDQPQH
TRBV5-1 | - | ASSLDSVVTGELF
TRBV6-4 | TRBD1 | ASSAGTDPDEQF
TRBV7-6 | - | ASSLEWTSGGTDTQY
TRBV27 | TRBD1 | ASSLFAGQRINQPQH
TRBV7-3 | - | ASSLYAATDTQY
TRBV7-8 | TRBD2 | ASSSRLAGVLPYEQY
TRBV4-1 | TRBD1 | ASSQRTGGDQPQH
TRBV4-2 | - | ASSQEGLRAYEQY
TRBV2 | - | ATRQDLSNQPQH
TRBV7-8 | TRBD1 | ASSLASWWTGGTEAF
TRBV2 | - | ASSVLRTGELF
TRBV6-5 | - | ASSPQGYSYEQY
TRBV6-5 | TRBD1 | ASSPRGSSYEQY
TRBV6-4 | TRBD2 | ASSPSLAGGPDTQY
TRBV7-2 | TRBD2 | ASSLDLAGGFSYEQY
TRBV18 | - | ASSPPGANTEAF
TRBV2 | TRBD1 | ASSGPRQGGWETQY
TRBV30 | - | AWSVSFEQY
TRBV5-1 | TRBD1 | ASSILTGDTGELF
TRBV6-6 | - | ASSYSTPHSYEQY
TRBV30 | TRBD1 | AWSRDRANYGYT
TRBV4-3 | TRBD1 | ASSPRGQYTDTQY
TRBV6-5 | TRBD1 | ASSHRGAGANVLT
TRBV5-1 | - | ASSLTDYRPSPLH
TRBV9 | TRBD1 | ASSSGQGATGELF
TRBV4-1 | - | ASSQDQSARGTYNSPLH
TRBV9 | - | ASSVAGRGLTDTQY
TRBV18 | - | ASSLAGTPRHEAF
TRBV27 | - | ASSQLYPVSYNEQF
TRBV13 | TRBD1 | ASSLGQGAYEQY
TRBV7-2 | - | ASSLRGSQY
TRBV5-1 | - | ASSRDGEVDIQY